Shown below are 12 T cell receptor beta chains from a single sample sequenced in a study of cytomegalovirus exposure and HLA in healthy donors (TCRdb year 2017). The receptor library was made with the immunoSEQ multiplex PCR assay. The multiplex PCR relied on a mix of 60 forward primers for TCR Vbeta segments and 13 reverse primers for TCR Jbeta segments. Drawn from immuneACCESS, this table holds only the in-frame rearrangements with V and J called that TCRdb kept. Clones are partly lost; checked studies trace under half to an unresolved V gene and leave the rest unexplained. The sample's own table lists 75,000 to 90,000 clones. Over 1.2% of the sample comes from the top ten. What was sequenced was PBMCs. The source is a woman aged 60-75 years in good health and CMV-seronegative.

V gene TRBV30 combines with J gene TRBJ1-5; possibly TRBD1 for D (6 bases). V dropped 8 bases and J dropped 7 bases, with 18 bases sitting between them. The length of the CDR3 is 13 residues. Germline V gene data show CDR1 as GTSNPN and CDR2 as SVGIG (reference sequence). Here the CDR3 DNA reads TGTGCCGGAAGCGGGGGGGCGAGCCAGCCCCAGCATTTT. Amino acids: CAGSGGASQPQHF.

This chain links TRBV5-6 with TRBJ2-5, with TRBD1 as a possible D gene (6 bases). The J call may be incorrect, as the DNA end agrees better with TRBJ2-7. The CDR3 is made up of 13 amino acids. Germline lookup yields CDR1 SGHDT and CDR2 YYEEEE. CDR3: CASGNRVTYEQYF. The CDR3 coding sequence is TGTGCCAGCGGCAACAGGGTTACCTACGAGCAGTACTTC.

This chain uses TRBV6-5 with TRBJ2-7; TRBD1 matches 9 bases. Germline V gene lookup returns CDR1 MNHEY and CDR2 SVGAGI. The CDR3 covers 13 residues. With 6 bases clipped from V and 7 bases from J, the junction kept 7 bases outside the gene matches. CDR3 amino acids: CASRGQGASEQYF. The CDR3 DNA reads TGTGCCAGCAGGGGACAGGGCGCGAGTGAGCAGTACTTC.

V gene TRBV6-1 combines with J gene TRBJ1-2; possible D gene TRBD1, 5 bases. Trimming removed 0 bases at V and 5 bases at J, with 10 bases between. The CDR3 length is 14 residues. Germline V gene sequence: CDR1 MNHNS, CDR2 SASEGT. CDR3: CASSEAGAGYGYTF. CDR3 nucleotides: TGTGCCAGCAGTGAAGCAGGGGCGGGGTATGGCTACACCTTC.

The V call is TRBV6-6, the J call TRBJ2-5, with 9 bases matching TRBD2. The CDR3 runs to 13 residues. The germline V gene has CDR1 MNHNY and CDR2 SVGAGI (reference sequence). J lost 14 bases, V lost 5 bases, and 12 bases had no gene match. CDR3 sequence (DNA): TGTGCCAGCAGTCGCGCGCCCGGACTAGCGATCTACTTC. It translates to CASSRAPGLAIYF.

DNA for the CDR3: TGTGCCAGCAGCATCGACAGTCCTGCAACTAATGAAAAACTGTTTTTT. Protein product: CASSIDSPATNEKLFF. This chain joins TRBV7-6 and TRBJ1-4; D perhaps matches TRBD1 (5 bases). The CDR3 has 16 residues. Germline CDR1 is SGHVS and CDR2 is FNYEAQ. The V end was cut by 5 bases, the J end by 0 bases, with 13 bases between.

V gene TRBV28 combines with J gene TRBJ1-2; 7 bases map to TRBD1. The CDR3 contains 14 residues. Trimming at V came to 9 bases and at J to 3 bases, leaving 10 bases not matched to a gene. CDR1 and CDR2 (germline): MDHEN, SYDVKM. Written as DNA, the CDR3 is TGTGCCAGTACCGGGTCGACAGGGCACTATGGCTACACCTTC. The encoded protein is CASTGSTGHYGYTF.

CDR3 in DNA: TGTGCCAGCAGCTTGGTGTCAGCGGGAGGAGCCTACGAGCAGTACTTC. Encoded protein: CASSLVSAGGAYEQYF. The chain carries TRBV5-4 and TRBJ2-7, with TRBD2 matching 9 bases. The germline gives CDR1 SGHNT, CDR2 YYREEE (reference sequence). CDR3 length equals 16 residues. With 0 bases clipped from V and 2 bases from J, the junction kept 6 bases outside the gene matches.

The chain couples TRBV19 to TRBJ2-3, with D tentatively TRBD1 (6 bases). Germline values: CDR1 LNHDA, CDR2 SQIVND (reference sequence). This CDR3 comprises 15 residues. V was cut by 2 bases and J by 3 bases, with 12 bases left in between. The chain's CDR3 is CASSIMTGPTDTQYF. The CDR3 region has the DNA TGTGCCAGTAGTATAATGACAGGACCAACAGATACGCAGTATTTT.

The chain recombines TRBV14 with TRBJ1-2; 7 nucleotides align to TRBD1. The CDR3 is 15 residues long. J gave up 5 bases and V 0 bases, and 6 bases lay outside the gene matches. Germline assignment: CDR1 SGHDN and CDR2 FVKESK. The CDR3 is CASSQDIARGYGYTF. The CDR3 region has the DNA TGTGCCAGCAGCCAAGATATCGCCAGGGGGTATGGCTACACCTTC.

The chain links TRBV28 to TRBJ2-5, with D hard to call. Germline loops: CDR1 MDHEN, CDR2 SYDVKM. Trimming took 3 bases from V and 2 from J, leaving 10 bases between them. The CDR3 has 14 residues. CDR3 protein: CASSLIPVQETQYF. The CDR3 DNA reads TGTGCCAGCAGTTTGATTCCGGTACAAGAGACCCAGTACTTC.

The J gene is TRBJ2-3, the V gene TRBV10-1; no clear D. CDR1 is WNHNN and CDR2 is SYGVQD in the germline V gene (reference sequence). The CDR3 has 12 amino acids. With 2 bases removed from V and 6 bases from J, the gap between germline ends came to 6 bases. For the CDR3, the DNA is TGCGCCAGCAGTGAGGGTCGGGATACGCAGTATTTT. Its protein product is CASSEGRDTQYF.